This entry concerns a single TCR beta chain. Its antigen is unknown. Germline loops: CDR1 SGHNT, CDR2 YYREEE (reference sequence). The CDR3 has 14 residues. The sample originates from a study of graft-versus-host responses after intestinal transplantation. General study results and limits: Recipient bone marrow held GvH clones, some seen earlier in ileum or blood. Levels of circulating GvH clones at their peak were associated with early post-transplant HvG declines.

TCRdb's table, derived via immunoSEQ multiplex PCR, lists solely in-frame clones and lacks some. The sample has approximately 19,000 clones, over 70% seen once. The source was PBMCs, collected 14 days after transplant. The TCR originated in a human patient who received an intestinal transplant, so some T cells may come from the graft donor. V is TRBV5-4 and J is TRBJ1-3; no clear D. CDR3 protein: CATTWGSSGNTIYF. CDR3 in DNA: TGTGCAACCACCTGGGGATCCTCTGGAAACACCATATATTTT.